The rows below give T cell receptor beta chains drawn from one sample of a study of regulatory T cells in long-lasting Graves disease. TCRdb re-called the multiplex PCR reads through MiXCR, storing one row per CDR3 protein. This sample has over 200,000 distinct CDR3 sequences, with roughly 18% found just once. This sample comprised peripheral blood mononuclear cells (PBMCs), obtained at new diagnosis, from a patient treated with antithyroid drugs. The receptors come from a female donor with Graves disease. CDR3s include the opening cysteine and the closing phenylalanine or tryptophan. A D gene is named only where the DNA matches it firmly. The size of a clone is reported for some rows only, either as once, few or many, or as a class for expanded clones.

TRBV20-1,TRBD2,-,TRBJ2-7,TGCAGTGCTTCGGGCTATCGGACTAGCGGGAGTCCATCCTACGAGCAGTACTTC,CSASGYRTSGSPSYEQYF
TRBV7-9,TRBD1,-,TRBJ2-1,TGTGCCAGCAGCCTGACAGGGGCTGACTACAATGAGCAGTTCTTC,CASSLTGADYNEQFF
TRBV19,-,few,TRBJ1-5,TGTGCCAGTAACTCCTATAGCAATCAGCCCCAGCATTTT,CASNSYSNQPQHF
TRBV2,-,-,TRBJ2-7,TGTGCCAGCAGTGTTGGACAGTACGAGCAGTACTTC,CASSVGQYEQYF
TRBV2,TRBD1,many,TRBJ1-2,TGTGCCAGCAGGGAAGGGACAGCTTTCTATGGCTACACCTTC,CASREGTAFYGYTF
TRBV2,-,-,TRBJ2-5,TGTGCCAGCAGTGCCCTGACGGGGAGGGGGGGAGAGACCCAGTACTTC,CASSALTGRGGETQYF
TRBV28,-,many,TRBJ2-2,TGTGCCAGCAGGCCGAGGGGAGGAACGAACACCGGGGAGCTGTTTTTT,CASRPRGGTNTGELFF
TRBV24-1,-,many,TRBJ2-3,TGTGCCACCAGTGATTTCGGGACGGGACCTTCGGTCACAGATACGCAGTATTTT,CATSDFGTGPSVTDTQYF
TRBV30,-,once,TRBJ2-3,TGTGCCTGGAGTGTTTACGGGGGGCGGGGAGATACGCAGTATTTT,CAWSVYGGRGDTQYF
TRBV7-2,TRBD2,-,TRBJ2-7,TGTGCCAGCAGCAGCCGGCGGGCGGGAGGATACGAGCAGTACTTC,CASSSRRAGGYEQYF
TRBV4-2,-,few,TRBJ1-5,TGTGCCAGCAGCCAAGTGTCAGGGAGCCATAGCAATCAGCCCCAGCATTTT,CASSQVSGSHSNQPQHF
TRBV11-2,TRBD1,many,TRBJ1-1,TGTGCCAGCAGCTTAGAGCAGGGGGTAGTAGCTGAAGCTTTCTTT,CASSLEQGVVAEAFF
TRBV5-6,-,many,TRBJ2-1,TGTGCCAGCAGACAGGACGGGAGCGGAAATGAGCAGTTCTTC,CASRQDGSGNEQFF
TRBV3-1,-,few,TRBJ2-1,TGTGCCAGCAGCTCCCCCTACGAGCAGTTCTTC,CASSSPYEQFF
TRBV24-1,-,many,TRBJ1-1,TGTGCCACCAGTGAATCCGACAGGAAGCCTGCCACTGAAGCTTTCTTT,CATSESDRKPATEAFF
TRBV4-1,TRBD1,many,TRBJ1-5,TGTGCCAGCAGCCATCATCCGGGACAGGGGGCTGGTCAGCCCCAGCATTTT,CASSHHPGQGAGQPQHF
TRBV10-3,-,-,TRBJ1-1,TGTACCATCAGGGACTCCTCGGACACTGAAGCTTTCTTT,CTIRDSSDTEAFF
TRBV10-3,TRBD2,many,TRBJ2-1,TGTGCCATCAGTGGTCAGCGGGAGAACCCCTGGGATGAGCAGTTCTTC,CAISGQRENPWDEQFF
TRBV2,-,many,TRBJ1-1,TGTGCCAGCATCCAGGTAGTGGGACACACTGAAGCTTTCTTT,CASIQVVGHTEAFF
TRBV10-3,TRBD2,-,TRBJ2-1,TGTGCCGCCTCGGGACTAGGCCTAAATGAGCAGTTCTTC,CAASGLGLNEQFF
TRBV5-5,-,many,TRBJ1-2,TGTGCCAGCAGCTGGGACATTAACTATGGCTACACCTTC,CASSWDINYGYTF
TRBV12-3/TRBV12-4,-,-,TRBJ1-2,TGTGCCAGCCGGAGGGGGGGAAGACGGGATGGCTACACCTTC,CASRRGGRRDGYTF
TRBV6-1,-,many,TRBJ2-5,TGTGCCAGCGCCGAAGAGACCCAGTACTTC,CASAEETQYF
TRBV12-3/TRBV12-4,TRBD2,many,TRBJ2-3,TGTGCCAGCAGTTTCGTTAGCGGGAGAGGGGCAGATACGCAGTATTTT,CASSFVSGRGADTQYF
TRBV30,-,many,TRBJ2-2,TGTGCCTGGACCGACATTGCAGGGTCCCCCGGGGAGCTGTTTTTT,CAWTDIAGSPGELFF
TRBV4-1,-,few,TRBJ1-5,TGCGCCAGCAGCCAACTTGACAGCCAGAATCAGCCCCAGCATTTT,CASSQLDSQNQPQHF
TRBV30,-,-,TRBJ2-5,TGTGCCTGGAGTGTGTTCGAGACCCAGTACTTC,CAWSVFETQYF
TRBV24-1,-,many,TRBJ2-1,TGTGCCACCAGTGATGCGACTAAGCGCCGTCGGCGAAATGAGCAGTTCTTC,CATSDATKRRRRNEQFF
TRBV19,-,many,TRBJ1-2,TGTGCCAGTAGTACCCCCCGACAGACTGTCGGCTACACCTTC,CASSTPRQTVGYTF
TRBV3-1,-,-,TRBJ2-3,TGTGCCAGCAGCCACTACGGGCGATCGTCCACAGATACGCAGTATTTT,CASSHYGRSSTDTQYF
TRBV10-1,-,many,TRBJ1-4,TGCGCCGGACAGATTGCAACTAATGAAAAACTGTTTTTT,CAGQIATNEKLFF
TRBV6-1,TRBD1,few,TRBJ2-6,TGTGCCAGCAGCCTGGGACAGGGGAGCTCTGGGGCCAACGTCCTGACTTTC,CASSLGQGSSGANVLTF
TRBV20-1,-,-,TRBJ1-3,TGCAGTGCTCTGACGGCTGGAAACACCATATATTTT,CSALTAGNTIYF
TRBV24-1,TRBD2,many,TRBJ2-1,TGTGCCACCAGTGACCCCCGACCTGGACTAGCGGGAACCAATGAGCAGTTCTTC,CATSDPRPGLAGTNEQFF
TRBV7-2,TRBD1,many,TRBJ1-2,TGTGCCAGCAGCCTCCAGGACAGGGGGGTAGGCTACACCTTC,CASSLQDRGVGYTF
TRBV5-1,-,many,TRBJ2-7,TGCGCCAGCAGCCCAGCCGGGAGTTCGGGCTACGAGCAGTACTTC,CASSPAGSSGYEQYF
TRBV5-1,-,few,TRBJ2-5,TGCGCCAGCAGCTTGTTAGGGGACTTTGGAGAGACCCAGTACTTC,CASSLLGDFGETQYF
TRBV13,-,few,TRBJ2-7,TGTGCCAGCAGCGTAGACTTAGGACGCAACGAGCAGTACTTC,CASSVDLGRNEQYF
TRBV27,-,many,TRBJ1-2,TGTGCCAGCAGTCCGAAAGTGGTGGGCAGCCGAGGTGGCTACACCTTC,CASSPKVVGSRGGYTF
TRBV4-2,TRBD2,many,TRBJ2-7,TGTGCCAGCAGCCAACCGGGACTAGCGGCTTACGAGCAGTACTTC,CASSQPGLAAYEQYF
TRBV24-1,-,many,TRBJ2-4,TGTGCCACCAGTGAGGCAGGGCCCCTAGGCATTCAGTACTTC,CATSEAGPLGIQYF
TRBV19,-,many,TRBJ1-4,TGTGCCAGTAGTATAGATCGGAGCCCGACGAATGAAAAACTGTTTTTT,CASSIDRSPTNEKLFF
TRBV12-3/TRBV12-4,-,many,TRBJ1-1,TGTGCCAGCAGTTTAGGGCGGGGCACTGAAGCTTTCTTT,CASSLGRGTEAFF
TRBV20-1,-,many,TRBJ2-3,TGCAGTGCCACGGACGGAAATCTAGCACAGAATACGCAGTATTTT,CSATDGNLAQNTQYF
TRBV19,TRBD1,many,TRBJ1-5,TGTGCCAGTAGGACAGGGACGTGGCAGCCCCAGCATTTT,CASRTGTWQPQHF
TRBV6-2/TRBV6-3,TRBD1,-,TRBJ1-2,TGTGCCAGCAGTTATCGGGGCCAGGGGGCCGGGGACGGCTACACCTTC,CASSYRGQGAGDGYTF
TRBV6-1,-,many,TRBJ2-4,TGTGCCAGCAGTCCCCGGGGTTCCGCACGAAACATTCAGTACTTC,CASSPRGSARNIQYF
TRBV28,TRBD1,many,TRBJ2-1,TGTGCCAGCAGTACCTCAGGACAGGGGAGGGTCTTC,CASSTSGQGRVF
TRBV14,-,many,TRBJ1-1,TGTGCCAGCAGCCAAGTTGGAGGACGCGGTCGAGCTTTCTTT,CASSQVGGRGRAFF
TRBV19,TRBD2,many,TRBJ2-7,TGTGCCAGTAGCCCCGGGTGGGGGACTAGCGGGACAACCTACTCCGAGCAGTACTTC,CASSPGWGTSGTTYSEQYF
TRBV12-3/TRBV12-4,-,many,TRBJ2-7,TGTGCCAGCAGTTTAGGTGGCGGACGCACCTACGAGCAGTACTTC,CASSLGGGRTYEQYF
TRBV12-3/TRBV12-4,-,many,TRBJ1-1,TGTGCCAGCACCTTCGCGGGGACACTTAACACTGAAGCTTTCTTT,CASTFAGTLNTEAFF
TRBV20-1,-,many,TRBJ2-3,TGCAGTGCTAGAGCTCGTAAAGGGAGGATGACAGATACGCAGTATTTT,CSARARKGRMTDTQYF
TRBV30,-,many,TRBJ2-7,TGTGCCTGCCTGAGACGGTCGTACGAGCAGTACTTC,CACLRRSYEQYF
TRBV6-2/TRBV6-3,TRBD1,many,TRBJ1-2,TGTGCCAGCAGGGGCCCTACCGGGACAGGGGGCGCGGGCTATGGCTACACCTTC,CASRGPTGTGGAGYGYTF
TRBV5-4,TRBD2,-,TRBJ2-7,TGTGCCAGCAGCCAAATACTAGCGGGAGGGGCCGAGCAGTACTTC,CASSQILAGGAEQYF
TRBV10-1,-,many,TRBJ2-3,TGCGCCAGCAGTGAGTCTCTCCGAGATACGCAGTATTTT,CASSESLRDTQYF
TRBV24-1,-,many,TRBJ2-3,TGTGCCACCAGTGATTACAGGGACCAGCAGGATACGCAGTATTTT,CATSDYRDQQDTQYF
TRBV6-1,-,many,TRBJ2-2,TGTGCCAGCAAGCGTGGCCCCGGGGGAACCGGGGAGCTGTTTTTT,CASKRGPGGTGELFF
TRBV6-5,-,many,TRBJ2-5,TGTGCCAGCAGTTACTACTCCCCAGGGCTAGAGACCCAGTACTTC,CASSYYSPGLETQYF